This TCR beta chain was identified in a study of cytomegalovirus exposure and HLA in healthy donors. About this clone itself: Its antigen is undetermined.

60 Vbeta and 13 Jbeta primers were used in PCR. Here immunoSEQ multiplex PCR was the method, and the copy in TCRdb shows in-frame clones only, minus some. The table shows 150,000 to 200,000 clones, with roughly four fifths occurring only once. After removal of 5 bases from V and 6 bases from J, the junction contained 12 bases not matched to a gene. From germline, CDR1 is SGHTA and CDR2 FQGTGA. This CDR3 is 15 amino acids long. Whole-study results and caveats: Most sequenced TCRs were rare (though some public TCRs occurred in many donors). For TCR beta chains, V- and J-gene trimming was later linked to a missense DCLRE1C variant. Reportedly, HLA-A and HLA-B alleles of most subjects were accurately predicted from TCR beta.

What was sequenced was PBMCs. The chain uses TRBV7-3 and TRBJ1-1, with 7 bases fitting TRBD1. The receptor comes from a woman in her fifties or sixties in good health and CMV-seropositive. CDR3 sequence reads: CASSPRQGGLAEAFF. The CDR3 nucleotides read TGTGCCAGCAGCCCTCGACAGGGAGGTCTGGCTGAAGCTTTCTTT. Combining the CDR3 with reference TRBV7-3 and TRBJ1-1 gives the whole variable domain GAGVSQTPSNKVTEKGKYVELRCDPISGHTALYWYRQSLGQGPEFLIYFQGTGAADDSGLPNDRFFAVRPEGSVSTLKIQRTERGDSAVYLCASSPRQGGLAEAFFGQGTRLTVV.